This section outlines one T cell receptor beta chain sequence together with its context. Methods used by the authors: Cell counts per sample came from amplifying reference gene primers. Sequencing used immunoSEQ multiplex PCR; TCRdb keeps in-frame clones, though not all of them. V, J and clone size derive from that table, while D and trimming were established from the DNA sequence. The data show some 130,000 clones, almost 70% seen once. Germline values: CDR1 SGHRS, CDR2 YFSETQ. The CDR3 has 15 amino acids. V was cut by 4 bases and J by 5 bases, with 15 bases left in between. This sample is part of a study of blood T cell repertoires in COVID-19. In the study overall: Acute and convalescent COVID-19 samples came from the United States, Italy and Spain. T cells, B-cell-depleted T cells, or PBMCs provided the cDNA or gDNA that served as material.

The source of this sequence is a woman in her sixties or seventies with acute or convalescent COVID-19. V is TRBV5-1 and J is TRBJ1-4; D is possibly TRBD1 (5 bases). The sample taken for sequencing was peripheral blood. Here the CDR3 reads CASSNRGGLNEKLFF. The CDR3 DNA follows: TGCGCCAGCAGCAACCGCGGGGGACTCAATGAAAAACTGTTTTTT.